The next 29 T cell receptor beta chains were all read from a single sample in a study of regulatory T cells in long-lasting Graves disease. Time point denoted: newly diagnosed GD, antithyroid drugs for less than 3 months. The TCR library used RNA extracted from PBMCs. Arm-PCR of CDR3 regions with iRepertoire HTBI primers generated TCR beta libraries. From the multiplex PCR reads, TCRdb called clonotypes with MiXCR, one entry per CDR3 protein. The table lists 500,000 to 700,000 distinct CDR3 sequences, approximately 15% of them singletons, with 15% to 20% in the top ten. The same sample was also used in a study of T cells in Graves' hyperthyroidism and ophthalmopathy.

The sample consisted of peripheral blood mononuclear cells (PBMCs), taken at new diagnosis, from a patient treated with antithyroid drugs. These receptors all stem from a woman aged 25 to 39 with Graves disease.

This clonotype has at least ten counts. This chain's CDR3 is CASSFRPAFVPEDRQRSGNTIYF. The CDR3 bases are TGTGCCAGCAGTTTTCGGCCCGCGTTCGTTCCAGAGGACCGCCAAAGGTCTGGAAACACCATATATTTT. The chain is built from TRBV12-3 or TRBV12-4 and TRBJ1-3, with D unresolved. The CDR3 is made up of 23 amino acids. Trimming took 3 bases from V and 1 from J, leaving 34 bases between them.

The rearrangement links TRBV5-4 to TRBJ2-1; 14 bases fit TRBD2. The CDR3 sequence is 18 residues long. The germline V gene has CDR1 SGHNT and CDR2 YYREEE (reference sequence). After removal of 4 bases from V and 3 bases from J, the junction contained 9 bases not matched to a gene. The CDR3 nucleotides read TGTGCCAGCAGCCACGGGACTAGCGGGAGAGATAACTACAATGAGCAGTTCTTC. Encoded protein: CASSHGTSGRDNYNEQFF.

The chain carries TRBV12-3 or TRBV12-4 and TRBJ1-1, with a tentative D call TRBD1 (5 bases). The CDR3 contains 14 residues. With 5 bases removed from V and 3 bases from J, the gap between germline ends came to 13 bases. CDR3 nucleotide sequence: TGTGCCAGCAGTACTCAGATGGGGGACACTGAAGCTTTCTTT. It translates to CASSTQMGDTEAFF.

The chain joins TRBV7-9 to TRBJ2-7; perhaps D is TRBD1 or TRBD2 (6 bases each). The CDR3 is 14 residues long. V was shortened by 7 bases and J by 6 bases, with 19 bases between the two germline ends. Germline lookup yields CDR1 SEHNR and CDR2 FQNEAQ (reference sequence). CDR3 in DNA: TGTGCCAGCAACCAAAGCGGGCAGGGGACCGAGCAGTACTTC. It specifies CASNQSGQGTEQYF.

The chain recombines TRBV3-1 with TRBJ2-3; D is ambiguous. The J call is in doubt because the DNA end fits TRBJ2-5 better. This CDR3 is 12 amino acids long. CDR1 is LGHDT, CDR2 YNNKEL, per germline (reference sequence). CDR3 DNA sequence: TGTGCCAGCAGCCAAGCACTGCAGACCCAGTACTTC. As protein: CASSQALQTQYF.

The rearrangement joins TRBV5-1 to TRBJ2-1; 7 nucleotides match TRBD2. This CDR3 is built from 15 residues. The V segment lost 4 bases and the J segment 3 bases; nucleotides outside the gene matches: 7. CDR1 is SGHRS and CDR2 is YFSETQ in the germline V gene. CDR3 sequence: CASSGGGQVYNEQFF. CDR3 bases: TGCGCCAGCAGCGGGGGAGGGCAGGTCTACAATGAGCAGTTCTTC.

This clonotype was counted only a few times. The V gene is TRBV20-1, the J gene TRBJ2-1; 7 bases map to TRBD2. The germline V gene encodes CDR1 DFQATT and CDR2 SNEGSKA (reference sequence). The CDR3 loop spans 15 amino acids. Trimming took 6 bases from V and 4 from J; bases not matched to a gene: 12. CDR3 residues: CSAASYRAGYNEQFF. The CDR3 nucleotides read TGCAGTGCCGCTTCATATCGAGCGGGATACAATGAGCAGTTCTTC.

In its sample, this clonotype was seen many times. This rearrangement joins TRBV20-1 to TRBJ2-7; D gene unclear. This CDR3 comprises 11 residues. The germline V and J ends were trimmed by 2 bases and 3 bases, with 5 bases remaining between them. The V gene's germline CDR1 is DFQATT and CDR2 SNEGSKA (reference sequence). For the CDR3, the DNA is TGCAGTGCTAGACACGACTACGAGCAGTACTTC. This codes for CSARHDYEQYF.

The chain joins TRBV20-1 to TRBJ2-1; D possibly matches TRBD1 or TRBD2 (5 bases each). This CDR3 contains 16 residues. Germline assignment: CDR1 DFQATT and CDR2 SNEGSKA (reference sequence). The ends were cut back, 6 bases at V and 3 bases at J, with 21 bases in the middle. In nucleotides, the CDR3 is TGCAGTGCCAAGGGGACGAGGGTAGACGTCTACAATGAGCAGTTCTTC. It is translated as CSAKGTRVDVYNEQFF.

This clonotype was counted between two and nine times. In DNA form, the CDR3 reads TGTGCCATCAGTGAGTCGGACGATTACCAACTCTCTGGGGCCAACGTCCTGACTTTC. Protein: CAISESDDYQLSGANVLTF. The gene calls are TRBV10-3 and TRBJ2-6, with D unclear. CDR1 and CDR2 (germline): ENHRY, SYGVKD. V was pared by 0 bases and J by 0 bases, with 15 bases between. This CDR3 is built from 19 residues.

This clonotype was counted a few times. The V and J genes are TRBV29-1 and TRBJ1-1; D is uncertain. Germline V gene sequence: CDR1 SQVTM, CDR2 ANQGSEA. V lost 6 bases and J lost 5, with 19 bases in between. The CDR3 consists of 14 residues. The CDR3 DNA sequence: TGCAGCGTCTGTAGAATAGGAACTAGGACTGAAGCTTTCTTT. Translating gives CSVCRIGTRTEAFF.

This clonotype has just a few counts. The rearrangement uses TRBV6-1 and TRBJ2-2; 9 nucleotides align to TRBD1. The V segment lost 7 bases and the J segment 6 bases; nucleotides outside the gene matches: 3. Germline loops: CDR1 MNHNS, CDR2 SASEGT. CDR3 length: 13 residues. The CDR3 spells CASIRTGAGELFF. The CDR3 DNA is TGTGCCAGCATCCGGACAGGGGCCGGGGAGCTGTTTTTT.

This chain links TRBV19 with TRBJ1-4, with 8 nucleotides matching TRBD1. The length of the CDR3 is 15 residues. Germline V gene data show CDR1 as LNHDA and CDR2 as SQIVND (reference sequence). The J segment lost 7 bases and the V segment lost 2 bases, leaving 6 bases of the junction unmatched. CDR3 residues: CASSIIGTGGEKLFF. The CDR3 region has the DNA TGTGCCAGTAGTATAATCGGGACAGGCGGTGAAAAACTGTTTTTT.

This clonotype has a count of ten or more. The chain links TRBV9 to TRBJ1-1; D perhaps matches TRBD1 (6 bases). CDR3 size: 14 residues. Germline CDR1 and CDR2: SGDLS and YYNGEE. Trimming took off 6 bases at V and 3 bases at J, with 15 bases between the two ends. CDR3 region: CASTSGAGDTEAFF. CDR3 nucleotide sequence: TGTGCCAGCACATCAGGGGCTGGGGACACTGAAGCTTTCTTT.

This clonotype was detected only a few times. The rearrangement joins TRBV14 to TRBJ2-7; D call uncertain. The CDR3 runs to 17 residues. The germline V gene has CDR1 SGHDN and CDR2 FVKESK. The V and J ends lost 1 base and 0 bases respectively, with 16 bases between them. CDR3 nucleotides: TGTGCCAGCAGCCAAGGACTGCTTAGGGATAGCTCCTACGAGCAGTACTTC. Translation: CASSQGLLRDSSYEQYF. Combining the CDR3 with reference TRBV14 and TRBJ2-7 gives the whole variable domain EAGVTQFPSHSVIEKGQTVTLRCDPISGHDNLYWYRRVMGKEIKFLLHFVKESKQDESGMPNNRFLAERTGGTYSTLKVQPAELEDSGVYFCASSQGLLRDSSYEQYFGPGTRLTVT.

This clonotype was found a few times. The V call is TRBV6-1, the J call TRBJ2-1; D not resolved. The CDR3 consists of 13 residues. Germline V CDR1 and CDR2: MNHNS, SASEGT. Trimming removed 10 bases at V and 0 bases at J, with 10 bases between. The CDR3 nucleotides are TGTGCCACCCGAAAACTCTCCTACAATGAGCAGTTCTTC. The encoded protein is CATRKLSYNEQFF.

This clonotype was observed once. The gene calls are TRBV20-1 and TRBJ1-6, with D unclear. V lost 4 bases and J lost 0, with 16 bases in between. Per the germline V gene, CDR1 is DFQATT and CDR2 is SNEGSKA (reference sequence). CDR3 length: 17 amino acids. CDR3 amino acids: CSAKDGEVSSYNSPLHF. In DNA, the CDR3 is TGCAGTGCTAAGGACGGCGAAGTAAGCTCCTATAATTCACCCCTCCACTTT.

The sample holds a few counts of this clonotype. This rearrangement joins TRBV9 to TRBJ1-6; 9 positions agree with TRBD1. Germline lookup yields CDR1 SGDLS and CDR2 YYNGEE. V gave up 3 bases and J gave up 5 bases; unmatched junction bases: 0. The CDR3 extends over 14 amino acids. The CDR3 spells CASSGTGDNSPLHF. CDR3 nucleotides: TGTGCCAGCAGCGGGACAGGGGATAATTCACCCCTCCACTTT.

At least ten counts were recorded for this clonotype. The chain employs TRBV28 and TRBJ2-5, with 8 bases fitting TRBD1. Germline assignment: CDR1 MDHEN and CDR2 SYDVKM. V shed 6 bases, J shed 5 bases, and the junction held 8 bases outside the gene matches. CDR3 size: 14 residues. CDR3 sequence (DNA): TGTGCCAGCAGCCTGGCAGGGGGCTACGAGACCCAGTACTTC. Residues: CASSLAGGYETQYF.

A few counts support this clonotype. This chain uses TRBV6-1 with TRBJ2-3; D could derive from TRBD1 or TRBD2 (5 bases each). The germline gives CDR1 MNHNS, CDR2 SASEGT. Trimming pared 7 bases from V and 3 bases from J, leaving 14 bases between. The CDR3 is 14 amino acids. CDR3 sequence (DNA): TGTGCCAGCACACGGGGCCCAGGGACAGATACGCAGTATTTT. Its protein is CASTRGPGTDTQYF.

With respect to this clonotype: A read error may account for a junction end that differs from germline. The chain joins TRBV7-7 to TRBJ2-5, with D perhaps given as TRBD1 or TRBD2 (7 bases each). The CDR3 runs 15 residues. The germline V gene has CDR1 SSHAT and CDR2 FNYEAQ (reference sequence). The DNA of the CDR3 is TGTGCTAGCAACCCCCAACAGGGGAGGGAAGAGACCCAGTACTTC. It yields the protein CASNPQQGREETQYF.

This clonotype has only a few counts. J is TRBJ1-4 and V is TRBV6-2 or TRBV6-3; D might be TRBD1 (5 bases). The V end was cut by 3 bases, the J end by 1 base, with 9 bases between. CDR3 size: 15 residues. CDR1 and CDR2 from the germline V gene are MNHEY and SVGEGT. Written as DNA, the CDR3 is TGTGCCAGCAGTTATCTGGGGGAAACTAATGAAAAACTGTTTTTT. Protein sequence: CASSYLGETNEKLFF.

This clonotype was seen a handful of times. The chain employs TRBV30 and TRBJ1-1; no firm D call. Trimming pared 1 base from V and 1 base from J, leaving 10 bases between. Germline V gene data show CDR1 as GTSNPN and CDR2 as SVGIG (reference sequence). CDR3 length: 14 residues. The CDR3 DNA is TGTGCCTGGAGTGCGGACTTAAGGAACACTGAAGCTTTCTTT. It specifies CAWSADLRNTEAFF.

This clonotype has a count of ten or more. V is TRBV6-2 or TRBV6-3 and J is TRBJ2-7; D possibly corresponds to TRBD1 (5 bases). Trimming left V 2 bases short and J 5 bases short, with 25 bases between. This CDR3 has 18 residues. Germline CDR1 is MNHEY and CDR2 is SVGEGT. The DNA of the CDR3 is TGTGCCAGCAGTTACCCCTACCGGCTGAGGCAGGGAATAGACGAGCAGTACTTC. Amino acid sequence: CASSYPYRLRQGIDEQYF.

V gene TRBV20-1 combines with J gene TRBJ2-7; D not resolved. This CDR3 spans 12 amino acids. Germline CDR1 and CDR2: DFQATT and SNEGSKA (reference sequence). The V end was cut by 0 bases, the J end by 4 bases, with 7 bases between. The CDR3 DNA is TGCAGTGCTAGAGATGAGCGATACGAGCAGTACTTC. Amino acid sequence: CSARDERYEQYF.

This chain connects TRBV20-1 to TRBJ2-4; 7 nucleotides align to TRBD1. The CDR3 has 18 residues. Looked up from germline, CDR1 is DFQATT and CDR2 is SNEGSKA (reference sequence). The V gene end was trimmed by 5 bases and the J gene end by 1 base; junction bases not matched to a gene: 17. CDR3 nucleotide sequence: TGCAGTGCTTCTACAGGGGATCCGCGACCCCAGGCCAAAAACATTCAGTACTTC. Translation gives CSASTGDPRPQAKNIQYF.

The chain uses TRBV18 and TRBJ1-2; the D is unclear. Trimming removed 3 bases at V and 2 bases at J, with 13 bases between. The CDR3 is made up of 15 amino acids. Germline CDR1 reads KGHSH; CDR2 reads LQKENI. CDR3 in amino acids: CASSPEESRNYGYTF. The CDR3 DNA sequence: TGTGCCAGCTCACCTGAGGAGTCTCGCAACTATGGCTACACCTTC.

The sample holds many counts of this clonotype. V gene TRBV12-3 or TRBV12-4 combines with J gene TRBJ2-3; D gene ambiguous. The CDR3 spans 15 residues. Trimming shortened V by 5 bases and J by 2 bases, and 14 bases separated the two germline ends. CDR3 loop: CASSTFFGPTDTQYF. CDR3 nucleotide sequence: TGTGCCAGCAGTACCTTTTTTGGACCCACAGATACGCAGTATTTT.

The chain is built from TRBV15 and TRBJ2-6, with D hard to call. The CDR3 is made up of 15 amino acids. Deletions cut 3 bases from V and 4 bases from J, with 10 bases between. Germline V lookup: CDR1 LNHNV, CDR2 YYDKDF (reference sequence). The CDR3 DNA follows: TGTGCCACCAGCAGGGGCGTACTCGGGGCCAACGTCCTGACTTTC. Translated, it gives CATSRGVLGANVLTF.